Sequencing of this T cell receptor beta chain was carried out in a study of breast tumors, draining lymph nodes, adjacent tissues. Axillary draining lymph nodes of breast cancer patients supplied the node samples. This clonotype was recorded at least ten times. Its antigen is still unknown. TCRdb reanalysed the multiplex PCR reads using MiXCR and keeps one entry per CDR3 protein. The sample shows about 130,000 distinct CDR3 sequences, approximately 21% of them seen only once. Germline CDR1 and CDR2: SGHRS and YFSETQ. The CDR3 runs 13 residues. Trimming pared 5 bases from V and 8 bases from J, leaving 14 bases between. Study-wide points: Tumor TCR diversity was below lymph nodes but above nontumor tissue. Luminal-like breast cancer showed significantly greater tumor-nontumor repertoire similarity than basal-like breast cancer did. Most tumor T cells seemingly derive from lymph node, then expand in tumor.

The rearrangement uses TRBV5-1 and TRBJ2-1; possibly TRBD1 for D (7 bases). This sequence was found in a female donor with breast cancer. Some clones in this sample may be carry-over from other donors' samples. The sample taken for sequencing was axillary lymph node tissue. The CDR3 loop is CASRVQGGDEQFF. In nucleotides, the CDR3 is TGCGCCAGCAGAGTGCAGGGGGGCGATGAGCAGTTCTTC.